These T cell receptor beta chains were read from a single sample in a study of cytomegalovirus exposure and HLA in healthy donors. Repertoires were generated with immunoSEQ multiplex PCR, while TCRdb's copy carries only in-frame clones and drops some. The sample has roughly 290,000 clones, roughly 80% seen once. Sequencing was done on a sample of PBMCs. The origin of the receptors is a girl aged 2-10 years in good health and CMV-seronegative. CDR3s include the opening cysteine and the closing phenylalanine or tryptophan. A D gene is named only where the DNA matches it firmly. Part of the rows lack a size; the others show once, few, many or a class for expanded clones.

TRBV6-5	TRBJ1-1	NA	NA	TGTGCCAGCAGCCAGGGCACTGAAGCTTTCTTT	CASSQGTEAFF
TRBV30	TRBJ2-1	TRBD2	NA	TGTGCCTGGACAGCGGGGGTCTCCAATGAGCAGTTCTTC	CAWTAGVSNEQFF
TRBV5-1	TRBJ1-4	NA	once	TGCGCCAGCAGCTTTTCAGACCCCAAAGGGGAACTGTTTTTT	CASSFSDPKGELFF
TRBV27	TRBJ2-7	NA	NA	TGTGCCAGCAGTTTATCGTGGGCTAACTACGAGCAGTACTTC	CASSLSWANYEQYF
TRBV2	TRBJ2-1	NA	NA	TGTGCCGGAACCGAGGGCGGATCCTACAATGAGCAGTTCTTC	CAGTEGGSYNEQFF
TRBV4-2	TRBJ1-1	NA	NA	TGTGCCAGCAGCCAAGAGCGGGGGATGAACACTGAAGCTTTCTTT	CASSQERGMNTEAFF
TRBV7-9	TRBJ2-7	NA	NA	TGTGCCAGCAGCCGCGGCGAGCAGTACTTC	CASSRGEQYF
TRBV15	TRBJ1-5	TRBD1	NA	TGTGCCACGTCCCGGGACAGGGAAAGTCAGCCCCAGCATTTT	CATSRDRESQPQHF
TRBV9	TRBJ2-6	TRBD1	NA	TGTGCCAGCAGCGTGACAGGGGCTGGGGCCAACGTCCTGACTTTC	CASSVTGAGANVLTF
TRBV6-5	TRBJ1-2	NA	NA	TGTGCCAGCAGTTACTCAAACACTAACTATGGCTACACCTTC	CASSYSNTNYGYTF
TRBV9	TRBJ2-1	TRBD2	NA	TGTGCCAGCAGCGTAGCGTCAAGCGGGAGGGGCAATGAGCAGTTCTTC	CASSVASSGRGNEQFF
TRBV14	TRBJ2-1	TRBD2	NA	TGTGCCAGCAGCCATCTAGCGGACCTCTACAATGAGCAGTTCTTC	CASSHLADLYNEQFF
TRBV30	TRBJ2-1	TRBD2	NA	TGTGCCTGGGAACCGGGGCGGGAGCGGTTCTTC	CAWEPGRERFF
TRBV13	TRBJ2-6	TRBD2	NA	TGTGCCAGCAGCCTTTCGGGACTACCGCAAACGGGCTCTGGGGCCAACGTCCTGACTTTC	CASSLSGLPQTGSGANVLTF
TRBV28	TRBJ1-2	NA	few	TGTGCCAGCGCACACAGAGCTAACTATGGCTACACCTTC	CASAHRANYGYTF
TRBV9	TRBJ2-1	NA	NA	TGTGCCAGCAGCTCCCCGGGACTTGCTGAGCAGTTCTTC	CASSSPGLAEQFF
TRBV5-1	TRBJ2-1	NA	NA	TGCGCCAGCAGCCCCAGGGGCCATACTGTGGGGAATGAGCAGTTCTTC	CASSPRGHTVGNEQFF
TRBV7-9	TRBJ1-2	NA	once	TGTGCCAGCAGCGGTAAAGAGAGCTATGGCTACACCTTC	CASSGKESYGYTF
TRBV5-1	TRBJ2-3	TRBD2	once	TGCGCCAGCAGCTTGGTTTGGCTAGCGGGAGGGCCTTGGGATACGCAGTATTTT	CASSLVWLAGGPWDTQYF
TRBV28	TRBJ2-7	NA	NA	TGTGCCAGCAGTTTGGGCAGAATGAGCTCCTACGAGCAGTACTTC	CASSLGRMSSYEQYF
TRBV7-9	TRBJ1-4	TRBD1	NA	TGTGCCAGCAGCTTAGGGACAGGGCCTGAAAAACTGTTTTTT	CASSLGTGPEKLFF
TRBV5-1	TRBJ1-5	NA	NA	TGCGCCAGCAGCTTGGCTGGGGGGAGCAATCAGCCCCAGCATTTT	CASSLAGGSNQPQHF
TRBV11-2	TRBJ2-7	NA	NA	TGTGCCAGCAGTGAAACCCCGGGACATTACGAGCAGTACTTC	CASSETPGHYEQYF
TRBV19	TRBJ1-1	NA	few	TGTGCCACGGGGAGGTTTCTTCCGTCTGAAGCTTTCTTT	CATGRFLPSEAFF
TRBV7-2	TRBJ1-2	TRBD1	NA	TGTGCCAGCAGCAACCCGGGACAGAGGAACCCCTACTATGGCTACACCTTC	CASSNPGQRNPYYGYTF
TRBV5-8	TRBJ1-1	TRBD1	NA	TGTGCCAGCAGCTCGCGGGACAGGGCGATGAACACTGAAGCTTTCTTT	CASSSRDRAMNTEAFF
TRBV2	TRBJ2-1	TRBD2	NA	TGTGCCAGCAGTGAAGCGGGACTAACAATGCAGTTCTTC	CASSEAGLTMQFF
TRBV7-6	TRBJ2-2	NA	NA	TGTGCCAGCAGCACCCCCGGGACAATGCGGACCGGGGAGCTGTTTTTT	CASSTPGTMRTGELFF
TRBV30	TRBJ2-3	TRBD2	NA	TGTGCCTGGAGTCCGGGACTAGCAAGCACAGATACGCAGTATTTT	CAWSPGLASTDTQYF
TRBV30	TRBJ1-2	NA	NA	TGTGCCTGGAGCTCACCGATGCGAGGGCGGTATAATGGCTACACCTTC	CAWSSPMRGRYNGYTF
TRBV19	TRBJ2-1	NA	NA	TGTGCCAGTAGCTACAGGGCCCTCAGACCACCTACCTACAATGAGCAGTTCTTC	CASSYRALRPPTYNEQFF
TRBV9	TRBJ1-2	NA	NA	TGTGCCAGCAGCGCGGGGGAGGGTTCTAACTATGGCTACACCTTC	CASSAGEGSNYGYTF
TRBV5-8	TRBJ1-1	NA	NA	TGTGCCAGCAGCTTGGCTCCGGGTGGAACAAGTAAAGCTTTCTTT	CASSLAPGGTSKAFF
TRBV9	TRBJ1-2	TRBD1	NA	TGTGCCAGCAGGGAGGGGGCATCCAATGGCTACACCTTC	CASREGASNGYTF
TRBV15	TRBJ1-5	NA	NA	TGTGCCACCCGGGGAGGGGGTGGTGATCAGCCCCAGCATTTT	CATRGGGGDQPQHF
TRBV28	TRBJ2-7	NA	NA	TGTGCCAGCAGACGAAGGGGCGGGAAACTCGAGCAGTACTTC	CASRRRGGKLEQYF
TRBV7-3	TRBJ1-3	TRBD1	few	TGTGCCAGCAGCTTGTCAGGGGGTTTCGGAAACACCATATATTTT	CASSLSGGFGNTIYF
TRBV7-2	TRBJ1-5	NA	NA	TGTGCCAGCAGCTCCGAGGGGGGGCGCAATCAGCCCCAGCATTTT	CASSSEGGRNQPQHF
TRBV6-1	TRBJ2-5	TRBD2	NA	TGTGCCAGCAGTGAAATGGCGGGAGGGCCGGAGACCCAGTACTTC	CASSEMAGGPETQYF
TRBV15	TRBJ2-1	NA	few	TGTGCCACCAGCAGAGTCGGGATTGAGCAGTTCTTC	CATSRVGIEQFF